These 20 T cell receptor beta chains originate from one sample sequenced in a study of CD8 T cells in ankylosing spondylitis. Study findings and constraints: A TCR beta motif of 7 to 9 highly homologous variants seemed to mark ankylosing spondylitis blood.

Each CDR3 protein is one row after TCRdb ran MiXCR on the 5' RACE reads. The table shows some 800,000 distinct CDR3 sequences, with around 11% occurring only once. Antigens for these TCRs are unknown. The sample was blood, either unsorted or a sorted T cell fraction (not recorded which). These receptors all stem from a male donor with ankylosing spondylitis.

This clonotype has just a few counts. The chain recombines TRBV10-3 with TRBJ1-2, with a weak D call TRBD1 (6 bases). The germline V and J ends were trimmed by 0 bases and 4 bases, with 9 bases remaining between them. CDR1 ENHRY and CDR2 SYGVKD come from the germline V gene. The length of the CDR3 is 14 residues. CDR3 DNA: TGTGCCATCAGTGAGTCGGACAGTCCCTATGGCTACACCTTC. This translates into CAISESDSPYGYTF.

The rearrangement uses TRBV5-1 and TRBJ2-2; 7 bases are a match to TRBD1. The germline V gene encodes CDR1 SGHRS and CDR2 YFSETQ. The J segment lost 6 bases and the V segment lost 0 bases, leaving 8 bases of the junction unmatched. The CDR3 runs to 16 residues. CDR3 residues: CASSLDPGGVAGELFF. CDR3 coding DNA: TGCGCCAGCAGCTTGGATCCAGGGGGAGTGGCCGGGGAGCTGTTTTTT.

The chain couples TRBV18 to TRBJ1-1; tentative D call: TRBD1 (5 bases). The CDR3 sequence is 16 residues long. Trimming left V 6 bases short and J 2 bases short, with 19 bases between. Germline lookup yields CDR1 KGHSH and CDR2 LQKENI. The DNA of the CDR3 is TGTGCCAGCTCTCAGAACCTAGGGGACTTAAACACTGAAGCTTTCTTT. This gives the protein CASSQNLGDLNTEAFF.

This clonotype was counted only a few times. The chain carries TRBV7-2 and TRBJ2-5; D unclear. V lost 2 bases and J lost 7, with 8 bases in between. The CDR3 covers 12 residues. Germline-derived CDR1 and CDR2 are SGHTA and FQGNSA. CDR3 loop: CASSLWRGTQYF. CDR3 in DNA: TGTGCCAGCAGCTTATGGAGAGGGACCCAGTACTTC.

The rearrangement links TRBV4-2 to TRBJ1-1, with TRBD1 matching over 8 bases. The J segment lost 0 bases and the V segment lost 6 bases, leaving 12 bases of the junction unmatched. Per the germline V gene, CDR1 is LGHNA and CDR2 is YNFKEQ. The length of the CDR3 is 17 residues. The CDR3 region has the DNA TGTGCCAGCAGTATCATCCAGACAGGGGACCTGAACACTGAAGCTTTCTTT. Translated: CASSIIQTGDLNTEAFF.

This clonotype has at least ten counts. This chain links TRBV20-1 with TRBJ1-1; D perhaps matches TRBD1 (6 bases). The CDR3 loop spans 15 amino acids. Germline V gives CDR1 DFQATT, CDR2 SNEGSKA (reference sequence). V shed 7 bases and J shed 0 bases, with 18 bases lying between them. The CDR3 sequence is CSVLAGQTLNTEAFF. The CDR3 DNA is TGCAGTGTCTTGGCAGGACAGACCCTGAACACTGAAGCTTTCTTT.

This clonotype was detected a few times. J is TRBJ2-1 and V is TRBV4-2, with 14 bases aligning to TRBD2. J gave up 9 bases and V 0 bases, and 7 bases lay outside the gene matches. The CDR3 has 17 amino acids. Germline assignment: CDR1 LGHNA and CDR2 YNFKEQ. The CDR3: CASSQDKGLAGDGEQFF. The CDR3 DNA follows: TGTGCCAGCAGCCAAGACAAGGGACTAGCGGGGGATGGTGAGCAGTTCTTC.

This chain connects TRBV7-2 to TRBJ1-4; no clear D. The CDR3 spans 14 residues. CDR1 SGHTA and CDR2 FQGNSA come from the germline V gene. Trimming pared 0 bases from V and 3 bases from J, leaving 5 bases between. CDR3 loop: CASSLALANEKLFF. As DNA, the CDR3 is TGTGCCAGCAGCTTAGCGCTGGCTAATGAAAAACTGTTTTTT.

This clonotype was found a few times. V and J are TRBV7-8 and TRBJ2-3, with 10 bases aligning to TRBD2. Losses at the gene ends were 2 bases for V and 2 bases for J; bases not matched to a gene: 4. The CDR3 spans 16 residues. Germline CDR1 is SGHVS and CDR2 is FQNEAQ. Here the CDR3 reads CASSLRLAGITDTQYF. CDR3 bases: TGTGCCAGCAGCTTAAGACTAGCGGGTATCACAGATACGCAGTATTTT.

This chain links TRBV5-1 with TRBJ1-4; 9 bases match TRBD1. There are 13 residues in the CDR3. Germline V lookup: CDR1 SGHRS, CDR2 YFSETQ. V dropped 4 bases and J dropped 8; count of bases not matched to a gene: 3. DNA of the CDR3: TGCGCCAGCAGCGCGGGGACAGGGGAAAAACTGTTTTTT. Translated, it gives CASSAGTGEKLFF.

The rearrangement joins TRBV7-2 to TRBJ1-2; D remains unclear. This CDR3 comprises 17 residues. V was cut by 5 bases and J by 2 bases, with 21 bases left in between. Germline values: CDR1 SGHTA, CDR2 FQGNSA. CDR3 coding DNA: TGTGCCAGCAGCCGCAGATTGAGGGTGAAATCGAACTATGGCTACACCTTC. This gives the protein CASSRRLRVKSNYGYTF.

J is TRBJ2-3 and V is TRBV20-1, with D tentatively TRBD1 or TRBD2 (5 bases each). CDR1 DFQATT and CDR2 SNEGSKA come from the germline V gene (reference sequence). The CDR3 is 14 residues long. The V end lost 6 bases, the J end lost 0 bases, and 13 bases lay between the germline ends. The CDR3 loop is CSATPGPSTDTQYF. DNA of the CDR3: TGCAGTGCCACTCCGGGACCGAGCACAGATACGCAGTATTTT.

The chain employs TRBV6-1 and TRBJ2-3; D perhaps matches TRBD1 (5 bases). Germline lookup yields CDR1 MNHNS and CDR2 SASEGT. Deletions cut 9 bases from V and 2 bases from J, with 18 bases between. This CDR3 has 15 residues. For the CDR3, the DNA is TGTGCCAGTTCGTGGGGCGTCGGATACACAGATACGCAGTATTTT. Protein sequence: CASSWGVGYTDTQYF.

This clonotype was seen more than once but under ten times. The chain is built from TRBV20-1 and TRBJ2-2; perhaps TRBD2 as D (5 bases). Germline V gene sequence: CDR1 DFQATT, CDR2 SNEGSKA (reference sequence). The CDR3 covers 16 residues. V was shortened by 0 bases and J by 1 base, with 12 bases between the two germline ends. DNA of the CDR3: TGCAGTGCTAGAGATTATACCCGGGGGAACACCGGGGAGCTGTTTTTT. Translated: CSARDYTRGNTGELFF.

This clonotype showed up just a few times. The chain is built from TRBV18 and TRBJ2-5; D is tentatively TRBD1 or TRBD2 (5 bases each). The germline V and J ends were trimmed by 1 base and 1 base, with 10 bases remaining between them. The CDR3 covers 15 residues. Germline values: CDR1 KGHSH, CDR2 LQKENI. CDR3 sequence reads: CASSPHWGTQETQYF. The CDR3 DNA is TGTGCCAGCTCACCACATTGGGGGACCCAAGAGACCCAGTACTTC.

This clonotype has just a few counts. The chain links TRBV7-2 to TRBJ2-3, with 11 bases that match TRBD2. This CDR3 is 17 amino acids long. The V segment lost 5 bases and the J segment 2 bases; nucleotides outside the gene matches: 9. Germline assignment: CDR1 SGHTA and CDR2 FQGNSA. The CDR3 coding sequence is TGTGCCAGCAGCCCGTGGGCTAGCGGGGGGATCACAGATACGCAGTATTTT. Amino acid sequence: CASSPWASGGITDTQYF.

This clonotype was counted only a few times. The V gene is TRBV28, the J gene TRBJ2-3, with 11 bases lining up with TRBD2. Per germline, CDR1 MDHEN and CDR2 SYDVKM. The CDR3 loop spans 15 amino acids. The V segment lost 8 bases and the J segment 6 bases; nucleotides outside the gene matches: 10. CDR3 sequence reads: CASGSSGRIDDTQYF. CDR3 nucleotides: TGTGCCAGCGGATCTAGCGGGAGGATTGACGATACGCAGTATTTT.

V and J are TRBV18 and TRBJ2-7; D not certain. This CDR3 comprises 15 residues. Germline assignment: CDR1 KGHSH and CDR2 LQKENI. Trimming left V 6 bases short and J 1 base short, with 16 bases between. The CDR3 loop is CASSTTGAKSYEQYF. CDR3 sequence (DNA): TGTGCCAGCTCGACCACGGGCGCCAAATCCTACGAGCAGTACTTC. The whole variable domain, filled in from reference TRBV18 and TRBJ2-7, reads NAGVMQNPRHLVRRRGQEARLRCSPMKGHSHVYWYRQLPEEGLKFMVYLQKENIIDESGMPKERFSAEFPKEGPSILRIQQVVRGDSAAYFCASSTTGAKSYEQYFGPGTRLTVT.

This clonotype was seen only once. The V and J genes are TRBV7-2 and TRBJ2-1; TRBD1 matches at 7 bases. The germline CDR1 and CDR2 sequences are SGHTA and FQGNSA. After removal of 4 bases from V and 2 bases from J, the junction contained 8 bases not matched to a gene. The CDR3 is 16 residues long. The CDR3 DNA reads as TGTGCCAGCAGCTCCCTCGGGACAGTGCCCTACAATGAGCAGTTCTTC. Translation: CASSSLGTVPYNEQFF.

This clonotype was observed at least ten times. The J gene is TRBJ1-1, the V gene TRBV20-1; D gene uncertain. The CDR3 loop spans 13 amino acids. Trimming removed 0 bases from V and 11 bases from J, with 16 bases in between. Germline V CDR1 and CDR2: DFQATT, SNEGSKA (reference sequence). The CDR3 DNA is TGCAGTGCTAGAGAGATGGTGGCGGACCGGGCTTTCTTT. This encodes CSAREMVADRAFF.